Below are 21 T cell receptor beta chains sequenced from a single sample in a study of cytomegalovirus exposure and HLA in healthy donors. 60 Vbeta and 13 Jbeta primers were used in PCR. Assay used: immunoSEQ multiplex PCR; TCRdb lists only in-frame clones, some missing. The data show around 100,000 clones, about 80% seen once. Material for sequencing was PBMCs. These receptors were taken from a female donor in good health and CMV-seropositive.

The chain joins TRBV19 to TRBJ1-2; D is ambiguous. Trimming cost V 7 bases and J 5 bases, with 14 bases left between them. The CDR3 is 13 amino acids. Germline V CDR1 and CDR2: LNHDA, SQIVND (reference sequence). CDR3 region: CASNAAIPYGYTF. DNA of the CDR3: TGTGCCAGTAATGCGGCGATCCCTTATGGCTACACCTTC.

CDR3 sequence (DNA): TGTGCCAGCAGTGTTACAGTGAGCTCCTACGAGCAGTACTTC. Its protein product is CASSVTVSSYEQYF. The chain uses TRBV27 and TRBJ2-7; D gene uncertain. The germline CDR1 and CDR2 sequences are MNHEY and SMNVEV (reference sequence). The CDR3 consists of 14 residues. Trimming cost V 5 bases and J 0 bases, with 11 bases left between them.

This clone has just a few counts. This chain links TRBV6-1 with TRBJ2-7; a weak D match, TRBD1 (8 bases). Trimming removed 5 bases at V and 5 bases at J, with 16 bases between. The CDR3 totals 14 residues. Per the germline V gene, CDR1 is MNHNS and CDR2 is SASEGT. The DNA of the CDR3 is TGTGCCAGCAGTACGTGGACAGGGAGGGACGAGCAGTACTTC. Translation gives CASSTWTGRDEQYF.

The chain links TRBV19 to TRBJ2-1, with 9 bases that match TRBD1. This CDR3 contains 16 residues. V lost 0 bases to trimming and J lost 9 bases; unmatched junction nucleotides: 9. CDR1 LNHDA and CDR2 SQIVND come from the germline V gene (reference sequence). CDR3 DNA: TGTGCCAGTAGTATAGATTCTGGACAGGGGTCTACTGAGCAGTTCTTC. Encoded protein: CASSIDSGQGSTEQFF.

The chain couples TRBV12-5 to TRBJ2-5; 8 bases fit TRBD1. Germline V gene sequence: CDR1 LGHNT, CDR2 FRNRAP. CDR3 size: 15 residues. The ends lost 5 bases at V and 0 bases at J; junction bases unmatched: 5. CDR3: CASGTGGTYQETQYF. CDR3 nucleotides: TGTGCTAGTGGTACAGGGGGAACGTACCAAGAGACCCAGTACTTC. Looking up the rest from reference TRBV12-5 and TRBJ2-5 gives the full variable domain: DARVTQTPRHKVTEMGQEVTMRCQPILGHNTVFWYRQTMMQGLELLAYFRNRAPLDDSGMPKDRFSAEMPDATLATLKIQPSEPRDSAVYFCASGTGGTYQETQYFGPGTRLLVL.

The rearrangement joins TRBV15 to TRBJ2-7; TRBD2 agrees at 8 bases. CDR3 size: 15 residues. The trim removed 1 base at V and 3 bases at J, leaving 5 bases unmatched. CDR1 LNHNV and CDR2 YYDKDF come from the germline V gene (reference sequence). CDR3 in DNA: TGTGCCACCAGCAGAGTTATAAGCGGGAGCTACGAGCAGTACTTC. Translation: CATSRVISGSYEQYF. The full variable domain, its missing parts supplied by reference TRBV15 and TRBJ2-7, is DAMVIQNPRYQVTQFGKPVTLSCSQTLNHNVMYWYQQKSSQAPKLLFHYYDKDFNNEADTPDNFQSRRPNTSFCFLDIRSPGLGDTAMYLCATSRVISGSYEQYFGPGTRLTVT.

The J gene is TRBJ2-7, the V gene TRBV11-2; D unclear. Per the germline V gene, CDR1 is SGHAT and CDR2 is FQNNGV. The CDR3 contains 14 residues. Deletions cut 1 base from V and 0 bases from J, with 7 bases between. The CDR3 spells CASSLGPSSYEQYF. The CDR3 DNA sequence: TGTGCCAGCAGCTTAGGACCTAGCTCCTACGAGCAGTACTTC.

The chain employs TRBV15 and TRBJ2-7; 10 nucleotides line up with TRBD2. The CDR3 is made up of 17 amino acids. J gave up 4 bases and V 1 base, and 10 bases lay outside the gene matches. In germline, CDR1 is LNHNV, CDR2 YYDKDF (reference sequence). CDR3 sequence reads: CATSRVFGASGGYEQYF. Here the CDR3 DNA reads TGTGCCACCAGCAGAGTTTTTGGAGCTAGCGGGGGTTACGAGCAGTACTTC.

The CDR3 DNA is TGTGCCAGCAGCTTAACGGGCGGGGCCACAGATACGCAGTATTTT. Its protein product is CASSLTGGATDTQYF. The genes are TRBV7-2 and TRBJ2-3; a weak D match, TRBD2 (6 bases). This CDR3 is built from 15 residues. Per the germline V gene, CDR1 is SGHTA and CDR2 is FQGNSA. V was cut by 2 bases and J by 2 bases, with 11 bases left in between.

Of note for this clone: The same CDR3 can be traced to other DNA sequences in this sample. CDR3 loop: CASSVQSGNEQFF. The CDR3 region has the DNA TGCGCCAGCAGCGTACAGAGCGGCAATGAGCAGTTCTTC. This chain links TRBV5-1 with TRBJ2-1; tentative D call: TRBD2 (5 bases). The germline V and J ends were trimmed by 4 bases and 6 bases, with 11 bases remaining between them. This CDR3 comprises 13 residues. CDR1 is SGHRS, CDR2 YFSETQ, per germline.

V and J are TRBV6-5 and TRBJ1-1; TRBD1 matches 8 bases. Germline CDR1 MNHEY, CDR2 SVGAGI. The junction had 6 bases not matched to a gene; V was cut back by 7 bases and J by 5 bases. This CDR3 is 13 amino acids long. CDR3 amino acids: CASNQGARTEAFF. The CDR3 DNA reads TGTGCCAGCAACCAGGGGGCCCGTACTGAAGCTTTCTTT.

The chain joins TRBV19 to TRBJ2-4; D is uncertain. This CDR3 has 13 residues. CDR1 and CDR2 from the germline V gene are LNHDA and SQIVND (reference sequence). V was shortened by 5 bases and J by 0 bases, with 5 bases between the two germline ends. The chain's CDR3 is CASSVSAKNIQYF. The CDR3 nucleotides read TGTGCCAGTAGTGTCTCAGCCAAAAACATTCAGTACTTC. Complete variable domain (other parts from reference TRBV19 and TRBJ2-4): DGGITQSPKYLFRKEGQNVTLSCEQNLNHDAMYWYRQDPGQGLRLIYYSQIVNDFQKGDIAEGYSVSREKKESFPLTVTSAQKNPTAFYLCASSVSAKNIQYFGAGTRLSVL.

This chain uses TRBV5-1 with TRBJ2-3; the match to TRBD2 covers 15 bases. Trimming took 4 bases from V and 4 from J; bases not matched to a gene: 4. The CDR3 runs to 16 residues. CDR1 is SGHRS, CDR2 YFSETQ, per germline. The CDR3 nucleotides are TGCGCCAGCAGCAGGACTAGCGGGGGGGCTGCAGATACGCAGTATTTT. Protein sequence: CASSRTSGGAADTQYF.

The gene calls are TRBV6-5 and TRBJ1-2; 7 bases are a match to TRBD1. J was trimmed by 8 bases and V by 0 bases; bases with no gene match: 6. The CDR3 spans 14 residues. Germline V gives CDR1 MNHEY, CDR2 SVGAGI. CDR3 coding DNA: TGTGCCAGCAGTTACTCAGGCCTAGGGGGCGGCTACACCTTC. Its translation is CASSYSGLGGGYTF.

This clone was seen just once. This chain uses TRBV7-6 with TRBJ2-5; D perhaps matches TRBD2 (6 bases). The CDR3 consists of 13 residues. Germline V gene data show CDR1 as SGHVS and CDR2 as FNYEAQ. V was clipped by 4 bases and J by 11 bases, with 17 bases between them. CDR3: CASSWGPPGEQYF. DNA for the CDR3: TGTGCCAGCAGCTGGGGACCGCCGGGGGAGCAGTACTTC.

This clone was detected only a few times. This chain uses TRBV2 with TRBJ2-7, with D perhaps TRBD1 (5 bases). V was clipped by 1 base and J by 4 bases, with 14 bases between them. The CDR3 runs to 15 residues. From germline, CDR1 is SNHLY and CDR2 FYNNEI. CDR3 residues: CASSEVRVVRYEQYF. The CDR3, as DNA: TGTGCCAGCAGTGAAGTCAGGGTAGTCCGGTACGAGCAGTACTTC. Filled out from reference TRBV2 and TRBJ2-7, the complete variable domain reads EPEVTQTPSHQVTQMGQEVILRCVPISNHLYFYWYRQILGQKVEFLVSFYNNEISEKSEIFDDQFSVERPDGSNFTLKIRSTKLEDSAMYFCASSEVRVVRYEQYFGPGTRLTVT.

On this clone itself: The same CDR3 is also encoded by other DNA sequences in this sample. The V call is TRBV15, the J call TRBJ1-1, with D possibly being TRBD1 (5 bases). The CDR3 covers 13 residues. Trimming shortened V by 2 bases and J by 1 base, and 5 bases separated the two germline ends. CDR1 and CDR2 (germline): LNHNV, YYDKDF (reference sequence). CDR3 region: CATSRTGNTEAFF. Here the CDR3 DNA reads TGTGCCACCAGCAGAACAGGGAACACTGAAGCTTTCTTT.

The V call is TRBV20-1, the J call TRBJ2-1; D ambiguous. The CDR3 has 10 residues. Trimming cost V 6 bases and J 3 bases, with 3 bases left between them. Germline CDR1 and CDR2: DFQATT and SNEGSKA (reference sequence). The CDR3 loop is CSARYNEQFF. The CDR3 region has the DNA TGCAGTGCCCGCTACAATGAGCAGTTCTTC.

The J gene is TRBJ1-1, the V gene TRBV11-3; 9 bases align to TRBD1. Germline values: CDR1 SGHNT, CDR2 YENEEA. V dropped 3 bases and J dropped 7; count of bases not matched to a gene: 9. This CDR3 comprises 15 residues. As DNA, the CDR3 is TGTGCCAGCAGCTTCTACCGGACAGGGGTGATTGAAGCTTTCTTT. The encoded protein is CASSFYRTGVIEAFF.

This chain uses TRBV11-2 with TRBJ2-3, with D uncertain. Between the trimmed V and J ends, which lost 4 bases and 4 bases, there was a span of 12 bases. Germline V gene sequence: CDR1 SGHAT, CDR2 FQNNGV. This CDR3 has 14 residues. CDR3 sequence reads: CASSYQTTADTQYF. The CDR3 DNA follows: TGTGCCAGCAGCTACCAAACGACTGCAGATACGCAGTATTTT.

This clone was detected a few times. The J gene is TRBJ1-1, the V gene TRBV27; 7 positions agree with TRBD1. Germline V gene data show CDR1 as MNHEY and CDR2 as SMNVEV (reference sequence). The ends lost 5 bases at V and 3 bases at J; junction bases unmatched: 6. The CDR3 sequence is 14 residues long. The CDR3: CASSHDRADTEAFF. CDR3 nucleotide sequence: TGTGCCAGCAGTCACGACAGGGCTGACACTGAAGCTTTCTTT.